What follows are 27 T cell receptor beta chains derived from one specimen sequenced in a study of shared clonotypes between healthy human individuals. Assay used: immunoSEQ multiplex PCR; TCRdb lists only in-frame clones, some missing. The sample shows nearly 500,000 clones, over 60% of them seen only once. The sequencing input was PBMCs. The receptors here all came from a woman between 40 and 50 years old in good health. Some clones in this sample may be carry-over from other donors' samples.

The chain recombines TRBV28 with TRBJ1-3, with 9 bases that match TRBD1. The CDR3 extends over 16 amino acids. Germline loops: CDR1 MDHEN, CDR2 SYDVKM. The V gene end was trimmed by 6 bases and the J gene end by 0 bases; junction bases not matched to a gene: 6. CDR3 region: CASSRDRAFSGNTIYF. CDR3 coding DNA: TGTGCCAGCAGCCGGGACAGGGCTTTCTCTGGAAACACCATATATTTT.

Comment on this clone: A far larger clone differs by one base, so this is likely a read error. The sample has other DNA sequences that encode this CDR3 too. The CDR3 sequence is CATLGASGRSYEQYF. CDR3 nucleotides: TGTGCCACACTCGGGGCTAGCGGGAGGTCCTACGAGCAGTACTTC. The V and J genes are TRBV2 and TRBJ2-7; 11 bases fit TRBD2. J gave up 1 base and V 10 bases, and 9 bases lay outside the gene matches. This CDR3 comprises 15 residues. Looked up from germline, CDR1 is SNHLY and CDR2 is FYNNEI.

The sample holds many counts of this clone. Distinct nucleotide sequences in the sample also encode this CDR3. V and J are TRBV7-9 and TRBJ2-7; D is unclear. V was pared by 5 bases and J by 3 bases, with 5 bases between. This CDR3 contains 11 residues. Germline V gives CDR1 SEHNR, CDR2 FQNEAQ (reference sequence). The CDR3 loop is CASSRNYEQYF. The CDR3 DNA reads as TGTGCCAGCAGCCGAAACTACGAGCAGTACTTC.

The chain employs TRBV28 and TRBJ2-2, with TRBD1 as a possible D gene (5 bases). Germline V gene sequence: CDR1 MDHEN, CDR2 SYDVKM. CDR3 length: 13 residues. V gave up 8 bases and J gave up 9 bases, with 16 bases separating them. CDR3 coding DNA: TGTGCCAGCGAATTTAAGGGGCACCGGGAGCTGTTTTTT. Its translation is CASEFKGHRELFF.

In the case of this clone: A read error likely explains this, since a far larger clone differs by one base. The chain employs TRBV7-7 and TRBJ2-7; 10 bases agree with TRBD1. The CDR3 spans 14 residues. Germline V lookup: CDR1 SSHAT, CDR2 FNYEAQ (reference sequence). CDR3 protein: CASSSGQGSYKQYF. Written as DNA, the CDR3 is TGTGCTAGCAGCTCGGGACAGGGGTCCTACAAGCAGTACTTC.

The chain has TRBV20-1 and TRBJ1-1, with D unclear. Between the trimmed V and J ends, which lost 3 bases and 3 bases, there was a span of 5 bases. Germline-derived CDR1 and CDR2 are DFQATT and SNEGSKA (reference sequence). The CDR3 length is 11 residues. CDR3 coding DNA: TGCAGTGCTAGTCCGTACACTGAAGCTTTCTTT. It codes for CSASPYTEAFF.

The chain combines TRBV16 with TRBJ2-7; TRBD2 is a possible D gene (6 bases). Per the germline V gene, CDR1 is KGHSY and CDR2 is FQNENV. This CDR3 comprises 16 residues. Trimming cost V 0 bases and J 3 bases, with 15 bases left between them. As DNA, the CDR3 is TGTGCCAGCAGCCAATCGGTTGGCGGAGGGAGCTACGAGCAGTACTTC. Protein product: CASSQSVGGGSYEQYF.

V is TRBV7-3 and J is TRBJ1-2; 11 nucleotides line up with TRBD1. The CDR3 loop spans 13 amino acids. Looked up from germline, CDR1 is SGHTA and CDR2 is FQGTGA. V trimming: 8 bases; J trimming: 8 bases; junction bases outside the gene matches: 7. CDR3 loop: CASSGQGARGYTF. The CDR3 DNA reads TGTGCCAGCTCCGGACAGGGGGCGCGAGGCTACACCTTC.

V usage is TRBV7-2 and J usage is TRBJ1-2, with 7 bases fitting TRBD1. Germline loops: CDR1 SGHTA, CDR2 FQGNSA. Losses at the gene ends were 5 bases for V and 6 bases for J; bases not matched to a gene: 3. This CDR3 spans 12 amino acids. This chain's CDR3 is CASSPGGDGYTF. In DNA, the CDR3 is TGTGCCAGCAGCCCAGGGGGAGATGGCTACACCTTC.

The chain links TRBV5-4 to TRBJ1-2; TRBD1 matches at 7 bases. CDR3 length: 13 amino acids. Germline loops: CDR1 SGHNT, CDR2 YYREEE (reference sequence). With V trimmed by 0 bases and J by 8 bases, 4 bases remained unmatched. CDR3 sequence: CASSLETGRGYTF. DNA of the CDR3: TGTGCCAGCAGCTTGGAGACAGGGCGCGGCTACACCTTC.

Notes on this clone: One base separates it from a far larger clone, so it is likely a read error. No conserved phenylalanine or tryptophan is present at the end of the CDR3, so a read error is the likely explanation. The chain carries TRBV2 and TRBJ1-5, with D unclear. Germline lookup yields CDR1 SNHLY and CDR2 FYNNEI. V was shortened by 3 bases and J by 0 bases, with 3 bases between the two germline ends. This CDR3 is 13 amino acids long. The CDR3 nucleotides are TGTGCCAGCAGTGACATTAGCAATCAGCCCCAGCATCTT. This translates into CASSDISNQPQHL.

V usage is TRBV2 and J usage is TRBJ2-5, with 7 bases fitting TRBD1. CDR3 size: 15 residues. The germline CDR1 and CDR2 sequences are SNHLY and FYNNEI. V trimming: 6 bases; J trimming: 7 bases; junction bases outside the gene matches: 14. This CDR3 reads CASSLGTASPWTQYF. The CDR3 DNA is TGTGCCAGCAGCCTAGGGACAGCCTCCCCCTGGACCCAGTACTTC. The full variable domain, in which reference TRBV2 and TRBJ2-5 provide the parts outside the CDR3, is EPEVTQTPSHQVTQMGQEVILRCVPISNHLYFYWYRQILGQKVEFLVSFYNNEISEKSEIFDDQFSVERPDGSNFTLKIRSTKLEDSAMYFCASSLGTASPWTQYFGPGTRLLVL.

The chain recombines TRBV30 with TRBJ2-5, with D possibly matching TRBD2 (6 bases). Germline V gene data show CDR1 as GTSNPN and CDR2 as SVGIG (reference sequence). The CDR3 contains 13 residues. Trimming stripped 0 bases from V and 5 bases from J, with 10 bases between. The CDR3 reads CAWSVKSGETQYF. The DNA for the CDR3 is TGTGCCTGGAGTGTAAAAAGCGGGGAGACCCAGTACTTC. The whole variable domain, filled in from reference TRBV30 and TRBJ2-5, reads SQTIHQWPATLVQPVGSPLSLECTVEGTSNPNLYWYRQAAGRGLQLLFYSVGIGQISSEVPQNLSASRPQDRQFILSSKKLLLSDSGFYLCAWSVKSGETQYFGPGTRLLVL.

This clone was recorded a few times. The chain combines TRBV27 with TRBJ2-1; D gene ambiguous. Germline V CDR1 and CDR2: MNHEY, SMNVEV (reference sequence). CDR3 length: 15 residues. Trimming took 3 bases from V and 5 from J, leaving 14 bases between them. In DNA, the CDR3 is TGTGCCAGCAGTTTCTCAAACAGCCGGAACAATGAGCAGTTCTTC. Translating it yields CASSFSNSRNNEQFF.

CDR3 region: CASSLSAGGVEQFF. CDR3 nucleotide sequence: TGTGCCAGCAGCTTATCGGCGGGAGGGGTTGAGCAGTTCTTC. The chain recombines TRBV11-2 with TRBJ2-1; 9 bases line up with TRBD2. V gave up 2 bases and J gave up 9 bases; unmatched junction bases: 5. CDR3 length: 14 amino acids. CDR1 and CDR2 (germline): SGHAT, FQNNGV.

The chain has TRBV11-3 and TRBJ2-1; 9 nucleotides align to TRBD1. The germline CDR1 and CDR2 sequences are SGHNT and YENEEA. The CDR3 has 16 residues. V lost 1 base and J lost 3; bases outside the gene matches: 4. In DNA form, the CDR3 reads TGTGCCAGCAGCTTAGCGGGGACAGGGCTCTACAATGAGCAGTTCTTC. Protein sequence: CASSLAGTGLYNEQFF.

The V call is TRBV4-1, the J call TRBJ2-7, with TRBD2 matching over 9 bases. Trimming took 4 bases from V and 3 from J; bases not matched to a gene: 10. In germline, CDR1 is MGHRA, CDR2 YSYEKL. This CDR3 is built from 16 residues. CDR3 residues: CASSPQPTSGNYEQYF. In DNA form, the CDR3 reads TGCGCCAGCAGCCCCCAGCCGACTAGCGGAAACTACGAGCAGTACTTC.

The count of this clone is one. The rearrangement links TRBV10-2 to TRBJ2-7, with D perhaps being TRBD1 or TRBD2 (5 bases each). The CDR3 runs to 15 residues. Deletions cut 4 bases from V and 0 bases from J, with 13 bases between. Germline CDR1 is WSHSY and CDR2 is SAAADI. The CDR3 region is CASSGGWGSSYEQYF. CDR3 coding DNA: TGCGCCAGCAGTGGGGGTTGGGGGAGCTCCTACGAGCAGTACTTC.

The chain joins TRBV5-5 to TRBJ2-7; 8 positions agree with TRBD1. V lost 4 bases, J lost 3 bases, and 15 bases stayed unmatched. Looked up from germline, CDR1 is SGHKS and CDR2 is YYEKEE (reference sequence). The CDR3 contains 17 residues. The CDR3 region is CASSRTATGVVSYEQYF. The CDR3 DNA is TGTGCCAGCAGCCGAACGGCGACAGGGGTGGTTAGCTACGAGCAGTACTTC. Based on the CDR3 plus reference TRBV5-5 and TRBJ2-7, the full variable domain is DAGVTQSPTHLIKTRGQQVTLRCSPISGHKSVSWYQQVLGQGPQFIFQYYEKEERGRGNFPDRFSARQFPNYSSELNVNALLLGDSALYLCASSRTATGVVSYEQYFGPGTRLTVT.

The V call is TRBV19, the J call TRBJ1-1, with D maybe TRBD1 (6 bases). From germline, CDR1 is LNHDA and CDR2 SQIVND (reference sequence). Trimming took off 5 bases at V and 11 bases at J, with 18 bases between the two ends. This CDR3 comprises 13 residues. CDR3 bases: TGTGCCAGTAGTTGGGACACCGCCACATGGGCTTTCTTT. It specifies CASSWDTATWAFF.

This clone was recorded a few times. V and J are TRBV19 and TRBJ1-1; 9 nucleotides align to TRBD1. In germline, CDR1 is LNHDA, CDR2 SQIVND (reference sequence). Germline trimming cut 7 bases from V and 6 bases from J; bases unmatched to any gene: 9. The CDR3 runs to 14 residues. The CDR3 loop is CASTRRDRAPEAFF. CDR3 in DNA: TGTGCCAGTACCAGACGGGACAGGGCCCCTGAAGCTTTCTTT.

In DNA, the CDR3 is TGTGCCAGCACCTTAGGGCATCCGGGACAAGGAGCTTTCTTT. It translates to CASTLGHPGQGAFF. J is TRBJ1-1 and V is TRBV28, with D tentatively TRBD1 (6 bases). The CDR3 consists of 14 residues. Deletions cut 7 bases from V and 10 bases from J, with 22 bases between. Per germline, CDR1 MDHEN and CDR2 SYDVKM.

As DNA, the CDR3 is TGTGCCAGCGAGGGGATGTACGGCTACACCTTC. Amino acids: CASEGMYGYTF. The chain has TRBV10-3 and TRBJ1-2; D perhaps matches TRBD1 (5 bases). CDR1 and CDR2 (germline): ENHRY, SYGVKD. This CDR3 has 11 amino acids. The germline V and J ends were trimmed by 10 bases and 8 bases, with 14 bases remaining between them.

The chain recombines TRBV15 with TRBJ2-5; the D call may be TRBD1 or TRBD2 (5 bases each). There are 16 residues in the CDR3. The V gene lost 1 base and the J gene lost 5 bases, with 17 bases spanning the gap. CDR1 and CDR2 (germline): LNHNV, YYDKDF (reference sequence). In nucleotides, the CDR3 is TGTGCCACCAGCAGAGCGACGGGACCTCATAGCGAGACCCAGTACTTC. This translates into CATSRATGPHSETQYF.

CDR3 amino acids: CASSKGEFGRAEPSGNTIYF. The CDR3 DNA is TGTGCCAGCAGCAAAGGCGAGTTTGGCAGGGCCGAACCTTCTGGAAACACCATATATTTT. The chain is built from TRBV21-1 and TRBJ1-3; the DNA was not used to check the table's D call, TRBD1. TRBV21-1 is a pseudogene. The CDR3 totals 20 residues.

As for this clone: Other DNA variants within this sample encode the same CDR3. The CDR3: CAWSLGGYNEQFF. DNA of the CDR3: TGTGCCTGGTCCTTGGGGGGCTACAATGAGCAGTTCTTC. The rearrangement links TRBV30 to TRBJ2-1, with a tentative D call TRBD2 (6 bases). The CDR3 length is 13 residues. Trimming took off 5 bases at V and 3 bases at J, with 11 bases between the two ends. The germline V gene has CDR1 GTSNPN and CDR2 SVGIG (reference sequence).

This chain links TRBV27 with TRBJ2-1, with 8 bases matching TRBD1. Looked up from germline, CDR1 is MNHEY and CDR2 is SMNVEV (reference sequence). This CDR3 has 14 amino acids. The junction had 5 bases not matched to a gene; V was cut back by 6 bases and J by 4 bases. The CDR3 is CASSLRDRYNEQFF. The CDR3 DNA reads as TGTGCCAGCAGCCTCCGGGACAGGTACAATGAGCAGTTCTTC.